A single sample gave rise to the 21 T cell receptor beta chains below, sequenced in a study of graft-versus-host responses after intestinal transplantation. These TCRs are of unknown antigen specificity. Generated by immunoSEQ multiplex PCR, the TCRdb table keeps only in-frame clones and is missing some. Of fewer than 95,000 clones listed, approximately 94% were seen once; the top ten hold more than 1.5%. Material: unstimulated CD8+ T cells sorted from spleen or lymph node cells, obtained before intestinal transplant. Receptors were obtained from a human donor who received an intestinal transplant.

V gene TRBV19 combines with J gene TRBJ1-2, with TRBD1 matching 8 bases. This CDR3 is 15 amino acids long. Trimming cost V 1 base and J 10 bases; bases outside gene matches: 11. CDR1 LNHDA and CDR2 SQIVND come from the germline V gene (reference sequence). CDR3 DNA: TGTGCCAGTAGTATAGGGCCCCCGGGACAGGAGCCCTACACCTTC. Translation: CASSIGPPGQEPYTF.

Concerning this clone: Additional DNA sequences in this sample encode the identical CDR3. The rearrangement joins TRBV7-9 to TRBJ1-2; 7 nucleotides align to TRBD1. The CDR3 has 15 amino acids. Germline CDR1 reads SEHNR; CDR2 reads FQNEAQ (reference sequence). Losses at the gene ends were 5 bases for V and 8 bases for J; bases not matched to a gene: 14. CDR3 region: CASSITTGAGYGYTF. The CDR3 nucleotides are TGTGCCAGCAGCATAACTACAGGGGCGGGCTACGGCTACACCTTC. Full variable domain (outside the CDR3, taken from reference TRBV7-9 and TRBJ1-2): DTGVSQNPRHKITKRGQNVTFRCDPISEHNRLYWYRQTLGQGPEFLTYFQNEAQLEKSRLLSDRFSAERPKGSFSTLEIQRTEQGDSAMYLCASSITTGAGYGYTFGSGTRLTVV.

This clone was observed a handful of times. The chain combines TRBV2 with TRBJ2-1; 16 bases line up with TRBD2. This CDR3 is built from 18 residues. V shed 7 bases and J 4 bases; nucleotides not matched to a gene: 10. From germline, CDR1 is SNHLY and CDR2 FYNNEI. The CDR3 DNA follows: TGTGCCAGCATGGATGGGACTAGCGGGGGGGCTCGGTACAATGAGCAGTTCTTC. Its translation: CASMDGTSGGARYNEQFF.

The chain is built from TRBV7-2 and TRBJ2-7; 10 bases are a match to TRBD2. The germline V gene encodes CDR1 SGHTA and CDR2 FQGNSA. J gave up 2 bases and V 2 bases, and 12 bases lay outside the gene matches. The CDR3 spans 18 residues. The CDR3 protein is CASSLLGLSGGVPYEQYF. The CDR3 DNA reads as TGTGCCAGCAGCTTACTCGGGCTGAGCGGGGGGGTACCCTACGAGCAGTACTTC.

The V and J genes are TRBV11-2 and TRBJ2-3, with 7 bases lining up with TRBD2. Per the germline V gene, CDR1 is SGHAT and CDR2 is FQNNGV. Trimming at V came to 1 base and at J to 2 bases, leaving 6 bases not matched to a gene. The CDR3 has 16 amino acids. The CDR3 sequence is CASSLGSGRTTDTQYF. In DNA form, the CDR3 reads TGTGCCAGCAGCTTAGGTAGCGGGCGGACCACAGATACGCAGTATTTT. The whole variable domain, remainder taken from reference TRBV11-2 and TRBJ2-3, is EAGVAQSPRYKIIEKRQSVAFWCNPISGHATLYWYQQILGQGPKLLIQFQNNGVVDDSQLPKDRFSAERLKGVDSTLKIQPAKLEDSAVYLCASSLGSGRTTDTQYFGPGTRLTVL.

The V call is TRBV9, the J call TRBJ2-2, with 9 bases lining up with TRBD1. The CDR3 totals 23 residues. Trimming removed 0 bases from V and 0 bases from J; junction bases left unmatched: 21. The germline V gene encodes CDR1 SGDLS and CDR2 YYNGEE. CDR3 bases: TGTGCCAGCAGCGTAGCATTATCGAATCTTCGACAGGGGGGACTCTCGAACACCGGGGAGCTGTTTTTT. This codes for CASSVALSNLRQGGLSNTGELFF. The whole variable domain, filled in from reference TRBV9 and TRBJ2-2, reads DSGVTQTPKHLITATGQRVTLRCSPRSGDLSVYWYQQSLDQGLQFLIQYYNGEERAKGNILERFSAQQFPDLHSELNLSSLELGDSALYFCASSVALSNLRQGGLSNTGELFFGEGSRLTVL.

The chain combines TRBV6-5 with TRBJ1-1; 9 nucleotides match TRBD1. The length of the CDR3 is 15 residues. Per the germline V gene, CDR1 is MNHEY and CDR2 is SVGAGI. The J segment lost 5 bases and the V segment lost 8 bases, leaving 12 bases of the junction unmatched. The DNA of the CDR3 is TGTGCCAGCTTTGGATCACAGGGGGCGCGGACTGAAGCTTTCTTT. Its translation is CASFGSQGARTEAFF.

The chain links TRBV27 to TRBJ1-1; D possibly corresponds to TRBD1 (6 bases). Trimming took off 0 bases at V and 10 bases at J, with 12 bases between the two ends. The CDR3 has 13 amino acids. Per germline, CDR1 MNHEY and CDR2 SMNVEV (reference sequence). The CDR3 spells CASSLSAGVGAFF. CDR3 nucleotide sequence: TGTGCCAGCAGTTTATCGGCAGGGGTGGGAGCTTTCTTT.

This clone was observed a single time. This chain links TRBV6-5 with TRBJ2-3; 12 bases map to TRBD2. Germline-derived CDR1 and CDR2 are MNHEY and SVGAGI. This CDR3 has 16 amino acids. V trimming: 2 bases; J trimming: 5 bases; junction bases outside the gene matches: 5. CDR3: CASSYLAGGQQDTQYF. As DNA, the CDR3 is TGTGCCAGCAGTTACCTAGCGGGGGGGCAACAAGATACGCAGTATTTT.

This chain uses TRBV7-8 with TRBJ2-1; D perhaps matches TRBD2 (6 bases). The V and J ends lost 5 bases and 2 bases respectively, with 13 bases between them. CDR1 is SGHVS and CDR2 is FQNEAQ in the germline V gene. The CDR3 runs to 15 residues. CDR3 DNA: TGTGCCAGCAGCCTTCCGGAGGGTACCTACAATGAGCAGTTCTTC. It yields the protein CASSLPEGTYNEQFF.

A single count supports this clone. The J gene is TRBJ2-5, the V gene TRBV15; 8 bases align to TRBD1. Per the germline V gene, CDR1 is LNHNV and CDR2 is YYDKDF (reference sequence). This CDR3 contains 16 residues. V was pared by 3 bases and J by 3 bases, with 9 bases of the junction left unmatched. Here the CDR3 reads CATSRGEQGVKETQYF. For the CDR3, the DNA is TGTGCCACCAGCAGGGGGGAACAGGGGGTTAAAGAGACCCAGTACTTC.

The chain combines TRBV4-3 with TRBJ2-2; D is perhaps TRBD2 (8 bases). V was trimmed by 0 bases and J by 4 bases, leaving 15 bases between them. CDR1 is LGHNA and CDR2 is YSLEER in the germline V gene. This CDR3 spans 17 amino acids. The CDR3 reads CASSQDGGAGGTGELFF. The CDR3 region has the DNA TGCGCCAGCAGCCAAGACGGGGGGGCAGGGGGCACCGGGGAGCTGTTTTTT.

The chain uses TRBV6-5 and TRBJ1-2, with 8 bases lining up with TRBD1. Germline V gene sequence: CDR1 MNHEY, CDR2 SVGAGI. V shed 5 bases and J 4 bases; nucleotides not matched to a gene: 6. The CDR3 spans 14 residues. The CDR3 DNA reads TGTGCCAGCAGTGGATTGACAGGGGTCTATGGCTACACCTTC. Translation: CASSGLTGVYGYTF.

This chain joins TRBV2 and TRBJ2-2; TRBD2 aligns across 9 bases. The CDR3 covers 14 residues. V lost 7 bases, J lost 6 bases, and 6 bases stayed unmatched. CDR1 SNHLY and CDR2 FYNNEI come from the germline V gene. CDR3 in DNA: TGTGCCAGCAAGAGCGGGGGGCTACCCGGGGAGCTGTTTTTT. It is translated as CASKSGGLPGELFF.

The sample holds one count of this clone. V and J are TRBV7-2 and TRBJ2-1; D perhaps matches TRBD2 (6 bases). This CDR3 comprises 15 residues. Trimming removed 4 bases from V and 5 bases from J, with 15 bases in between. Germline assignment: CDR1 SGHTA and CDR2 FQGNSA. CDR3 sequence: CASSWGLRLDNEQFF. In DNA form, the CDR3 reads TGTGCCAGCAGCTGGGGACTTCGACTAGACAATGAGCAGTTCTTC.

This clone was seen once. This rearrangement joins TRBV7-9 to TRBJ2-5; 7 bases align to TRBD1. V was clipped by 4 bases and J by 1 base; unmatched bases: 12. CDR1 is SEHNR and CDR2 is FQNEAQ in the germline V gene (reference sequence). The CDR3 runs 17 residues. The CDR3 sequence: CASSSTDRDIIQETQYF. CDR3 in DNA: TGTGCCAGCAGCTCCACAGACAGGGATATAATCCAAGAGACCCAGTACTTC.

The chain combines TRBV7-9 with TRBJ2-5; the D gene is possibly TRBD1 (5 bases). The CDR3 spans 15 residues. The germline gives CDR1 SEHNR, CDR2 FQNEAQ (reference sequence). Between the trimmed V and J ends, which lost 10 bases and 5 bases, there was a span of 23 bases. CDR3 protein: CAIIRWAGIMETQYF. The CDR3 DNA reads TGTGCCATCATACGTTGGGCAGGGATTATGGAGACCCAGTACTTC.

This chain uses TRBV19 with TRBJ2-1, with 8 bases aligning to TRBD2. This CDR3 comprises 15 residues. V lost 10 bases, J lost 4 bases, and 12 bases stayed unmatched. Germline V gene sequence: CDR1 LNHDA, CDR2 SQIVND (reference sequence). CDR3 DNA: TGTGCCACATCCTCCCTAGCGGGCATATACAATGAGCAGTTCTTC. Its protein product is CATSSLAGIYNEQFF.

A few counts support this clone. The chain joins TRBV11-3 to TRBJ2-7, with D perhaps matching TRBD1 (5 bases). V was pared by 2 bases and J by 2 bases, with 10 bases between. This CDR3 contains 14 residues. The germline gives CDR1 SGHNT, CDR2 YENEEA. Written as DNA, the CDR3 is TGTGCCAGCAGCTTAATAGGCAGGGCCTACGAGCAGTACTTC. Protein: CASSLIGRAYEQYF. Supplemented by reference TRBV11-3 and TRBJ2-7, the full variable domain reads EAGVVQSPRYKIIEKKQPVAFWCNPISGHNTLYWYLQNLGQGPELLIRYENEEAVDDSQLPKDRFSAERLKGVDSTLKIQPAELGDSAVYLCASSLIGRAYEQYFGPGTRLTVT.

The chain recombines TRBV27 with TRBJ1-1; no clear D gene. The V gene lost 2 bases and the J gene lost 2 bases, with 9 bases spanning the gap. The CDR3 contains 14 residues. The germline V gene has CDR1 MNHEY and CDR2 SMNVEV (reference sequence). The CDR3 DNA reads TGTGCCAGCAGTTTAAGCGTGGATAACACTGAAGCTTTCTTT. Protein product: CASSLSVDNTEAFF.

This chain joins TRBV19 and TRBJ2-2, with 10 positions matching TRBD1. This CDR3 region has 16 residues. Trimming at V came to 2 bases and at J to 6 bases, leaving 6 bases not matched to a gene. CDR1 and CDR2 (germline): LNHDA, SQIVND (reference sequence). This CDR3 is CASSIRDRGGSGELFF. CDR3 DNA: TGTGCCAGTAGTATAAGGGACAGGGGAGGGTCCGGGGAGCTGTTTTTT.